Described below is a single T cell receptor beta chain sequence and its context. Its antigen is currently unknown. CDR1 MRHNA and CDR2 SNTAGT come from the germline V gene. This CDR3 region has 13 residues. The trim removed 8 bases at V and 10 bases at J, leaving 8 bases unmatched. The sample is drawn from a study of cytomegalovirus exposure and HLA in healthy donors. Study-level background: T cells numbering approximately 170 million yielded 117 million unique TCR beta sequences in an earlier analysis.

Study observations and caveats: According to a later analysis, donors in an Asian-associated ancestry cluster reportedly had fewer N-insertions than the roughly 640-donor mean.

PCR employed 60 Vbeta and 13 Jbeta primers. Per the study methods: Among the unique TCR beta chains that a later analysis counted, 70 million to 85 million in all, some 10 million were shared. Sequencing was performed with immunoSEQ multiplex PCR; in TCRdb, only in-frame clones are kept and a portion is missing. That table is the source of V, J and clone size, and D and trimming were worked out from the DNA. The data hold 100,000 to 120,000 clones, with around 15% observed a single time. The sequenced material came from PBMCs. This chain links TRBV6-4 with TRBJ2-1; 10 bases map to TRBD2. The source of this sequence is a female donor in good health and CMV-seronegative. CDR3 sequence reads: CASAKAGGQEQFF. CDR3 nucleotides: TGTGCCAGCGCGAAAGCGGGAGGGCAGGAGCAGTTCTTC.